The rows below give T cell receptor beta chains drawn from one sample of a study of Ad26.COV2.S vaccination and SARS-CoV-2 variants. Libraries were prepared by immunoSEQ multiplex PCR; TCRdb keeps only in-frame clonotypes and omits some of them. The table includes about 320,000 clones, 70% to 90% detected once. The sample consisted of peripheral blood, taken in a trial of Ad26.COV2.S vaccine versus placebo. These receptors originate from a person aged 18-60 years who received the Ad26.COV2.S COVID-19 vaccine or a placebo. Both conserved end residues are part of each CDR3.

J gene: TRBJ1-2; V gene: TRBV28; CDR3 protein: CASSLSNYGYTF
J gene: TRBJ2-5; V gene: TRBV28; CDR3 protein: CASRPWGSIETQYF
J gene: TRBJ2-3; V gene: TRBV9; CDR3 protein: CASSVAGLAGGPGTDTQYF
J gene: TRBJ2-7; V gene: TRBV14; CDR3 protein: CASSQDREDSYEQYF
J gene: TRBJ1-5; V gene: TRBV18; CDR3 protein: CASSYANQPQHF
J gene: TRBJ1-3; V gene: TRBV3-1/TRBV3-2; CDR3 protein: CASTLGAGNTIYF
J gene: TRBJ2-3; V gene: TRBV3-1/TRBV3-2; CDR3 protein: CASSQDMGEHTDTQYF
J gene: TRBJ2-2; V gene: TRBV19; CDR3 protein: CASSSRAGEGELFF
J gene: TRBJ1-3; V gene: TRBV4-2; CDR3 protein: CASSPRRGGSSGNTIYF
J gene: TRBJ2-5; V gene: TRBV28; CDR3 protein: CASRGHGTQETQYF
J gene: TRBJ2-2; V gene: TRBV9; CDR3 protein: CASMGGGATGELFF
J gene: TRBJ1-2; V gene: TRBV5-6; CDR3 protein: CASSLGQGAINYGYTF
J gene: TRBJ1-2; V gene: TRBV30; CDR3 protein: CAWSVLTYYGYTF
J gene: TRBJ1-2; V gene: TRBV19; CDR3 protein: CASSVTGPSNYGYTF
J gene: TRBJ1-1; V gene: TRBV6-4; CDR3 protein: CASSRFLDRTLNTEAFF
J gene: TRBJ2-1; V gene: TRBV18; CDR3 protein: CASSPPSGDYNEQFF
J gene: TRBJ2-2; V gene: TRBV9; CDR3 protein: CASTPRPSNTGELFF
J gene: TRBJ1-3; V gene: TRBV7-2; CDR3 protein: CASSVPGGRWGNTIYF
J gene: TRBJ1-2; V gene: TRBV11-1; CDR3 protein: CASSYQESHGYTF
J gene: TRBJ2-1; V gene: TRBV11-1; CDR3 protein: CASSLSLDKWNEQFF
J gene: TRBJ2-7; V gene: TRBV19; CDR3 protein: CASSIGSGPYEQYF
J gene: TRBJ1-2; V gene: TRBV27; CDR3 protein: CASSPGGAGYGYTF
J gene: TRBJ2-3; V gene: TRBV2; CDR3 protein: CASSVLGRGRSDTQYF
J gene: TRBJ2-2; V gene: TRBV10-2; CDR3 protein: CASRRTGSTGELFF
J gene: TRBJ1-5; V gene: TRBV18; CDR3 protein: CASSPRRGDQPQHF
J gene: TRBJ1-1; V gene: TRBV5-4; CDR3 protein: CASSLGGAGNTEAFF
J gene: TRBJ1-5; V gene: TRBV7-9; CDR3 protein: CASRKPPGQGKFQPQHF
J gene: TRBJ2-5; V gene: TRBV5-4; CDR3 protein: CASSPGLAGGRETQYF
J gene: TRBJ1-4; V gene: TRBV2; CDR3 protein: CASSAPRRGGEEKLFF
J gene: TRBJ1-3; V gene: TRBV9; CDR3 protein: CASSVGNGDSGNTIYF
J gene: TRBJ1-5; V gene: TRBV28; CDR3 protein: CASSFTDSNQPQHF
J gene: TRBJ2-3; V gene: TRBV2; CDR3 protein: CASSGALSRADTQYF
J gene: TRBJ1-1; V gene: TRBV2; CDR3 protein: CASAREGGAFF
J gene: TRBJ1-6; V gene: TRBV10-3; CDR3 protein: CAISETLGSSYNSPLHF
J gene: TRBJ1-1; V gene: TRBV19; CDR3 protein: CASSQGYNTEAFF
J gene: TRBJ2-7; V gene: TRBV28; CDR3 protein: CASSFFGVSSYEQYF
J gene: TRBJ2-7; V gene: TRBV30; CDR3 protein: CAWSRRGYEQYF
J gene: TRBJ2-7; V gene: TRBV27; CDR3 protein: CASSPLRGSPYEQYF
J gene: TRBJ2-7; V gene: TRBV11-1; CDR3 protein: CASSLAGEQYF
J gene: TRBJ1-1; V gene: TRBV19; CDR3 protein: CSSSQTAYTEAFF
J gene: TRBJ2-6; V gene: TRBV30; CDR3 protein: CAWSTGGPGANVLTF